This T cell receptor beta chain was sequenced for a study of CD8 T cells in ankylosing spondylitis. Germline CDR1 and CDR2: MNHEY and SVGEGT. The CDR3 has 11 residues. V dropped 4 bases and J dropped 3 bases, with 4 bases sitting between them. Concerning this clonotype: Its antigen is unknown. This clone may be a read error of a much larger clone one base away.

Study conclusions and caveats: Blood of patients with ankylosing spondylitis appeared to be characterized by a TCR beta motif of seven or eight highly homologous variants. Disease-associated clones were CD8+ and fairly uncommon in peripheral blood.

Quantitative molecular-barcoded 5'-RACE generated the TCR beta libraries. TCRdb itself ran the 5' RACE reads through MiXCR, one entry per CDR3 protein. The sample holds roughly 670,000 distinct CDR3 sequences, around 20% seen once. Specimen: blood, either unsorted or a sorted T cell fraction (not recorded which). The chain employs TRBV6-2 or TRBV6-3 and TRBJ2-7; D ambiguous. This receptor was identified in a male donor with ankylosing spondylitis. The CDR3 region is CASSWVYEQYF. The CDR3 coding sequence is TGTGCCAGCAGTTGGGTCTACGAGCAGTACTTC.